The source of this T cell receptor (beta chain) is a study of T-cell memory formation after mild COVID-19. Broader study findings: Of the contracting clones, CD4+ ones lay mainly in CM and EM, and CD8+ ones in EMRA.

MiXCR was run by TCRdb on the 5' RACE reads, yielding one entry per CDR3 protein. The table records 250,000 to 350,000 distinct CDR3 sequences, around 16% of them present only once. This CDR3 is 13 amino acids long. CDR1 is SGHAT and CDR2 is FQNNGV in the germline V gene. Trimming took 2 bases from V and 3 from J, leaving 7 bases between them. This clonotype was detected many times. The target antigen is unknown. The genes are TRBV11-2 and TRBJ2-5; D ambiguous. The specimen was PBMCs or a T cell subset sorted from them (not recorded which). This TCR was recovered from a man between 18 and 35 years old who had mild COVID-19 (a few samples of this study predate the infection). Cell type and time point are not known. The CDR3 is CASSLQIEETQYF. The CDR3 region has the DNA TGTGCCAGCAGCTTACAGATTGAAGAGACCCAGTACTTC.